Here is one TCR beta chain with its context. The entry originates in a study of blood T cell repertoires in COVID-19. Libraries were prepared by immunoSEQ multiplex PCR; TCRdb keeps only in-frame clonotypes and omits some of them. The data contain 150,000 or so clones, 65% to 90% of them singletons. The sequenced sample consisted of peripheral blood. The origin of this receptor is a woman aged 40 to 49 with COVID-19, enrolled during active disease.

DNA for the CDR3: TGTGCCAGCAGTCCCACAGGGGGATCCTACGAGCAGTACTTC. It encodes CASSPTGGSYEQYF. V usage is TRBV28 and J usage is TRBJ2-7; 8 bases are shared with TRBD1. The CDR3 extends over 14 amino acids. V lost 5 bases to trimming and J lost 1 base; unmatched junction nucleotides: 4. Germline values: CDR1 MDHEN, CDR2 SYDVKM.